Following are 14 T cell receptor beta chains from one sample sequenced in a study of control samples from healthy donors and cancer patients. TCRdb's table, derived via immunoSEQ multiplex PCR, lists solely in-frame clones and lacks some. The table includes about 110,000 clones, 70% to 85% detected once. Sequencing input: blood. Receptor source: a man between 18 and 29 years old in good health.

This sequence joins TRBV7-2 and TRBJ1-4; TRBD1 might be the D (5 bases). V dropped 3 bases and J dropped 12 bases, with 17 bases sitting between them. Germline V lookup: CDR1 SGHTA, CDR2 FQGNSA. The CDR3 has 14 amino acids. The CDR3 reads CASSFDNRGVELFF. CDR3 bases: TGTGCCAGCAGCTTTGATAATCGGGGCGTGGAACTGTTTTTT.

The V call is TRBV5-5, the J call TRBJ1-1; D gene ambiguous. The CDR3 is 13 amino acids. CDR1 is SGHKS and CDR2 is YYEKEE in the germline V gene (reference sequence). V was cut by 3 bases and J by 5 bases, with 11 bases left in between. This chain's CDR3 is CASSSIPGTEAFF. CDR3 DNA: TGTGCCAGCAGCTCCATCCCGGGAACTGAAGCTTTCTTT.

The chain joins TRBV2 to TRBJ2-6; 7 bases are shared with TRBD1. This CDR3 is 16 amino acids long. The germline gives CDR1 SNHLY, CDR2 FYNNEI. With 10 bases clipped from V and 0 bases from J, the junction kept 9 bases outside the gene matches. DNA of the CDR3: TGTGCCATAGGGGGCCAGGTGGGCTCTGGGGCCAACGTCCTGACTTTC. It specifies CAIGGQVGSGANVLTF.

The J gene is TRBJ2-3, the V gene TRBV4-1; no clear D. V was pared by 3 bases and J by 4 bases, with 14 bases between. The CDR3 has 15 residues. Germline V lookup: CDR1 MGHRA, CDR2 YSYEKL. CDR3 amino acids: CASSQAPFLADTQYF. In DNA, the CDR3 is TGCGCCAGCAGCCAGGCACCCTTTCTAGCAGATACGCAGTATTTT.

This clone occurred once. The chain recombines TRBV4-1 with TRBJ1-4; no clear D gene. V lost 1 base, J lost 7 bases, and 10 bases lay in between. The CDR3 is 14 amino acids. Germline lookup yields CDR1 MGHRA and CDR2 YSYEKL. CDR3 in amino acids: CASSQGPQSEKLFF. CDR3 in DNA: TGCGCCAGCAGCCAAGGACCCCAATCTGAAAAACTGTTTTTT.

The chain's CDR3 is CASSLSGTINEKLFF. CDR3 DNA: TGTGCCAGCAGCTTATCAGGGACGATTAATGAAAAACTGTTTTTT. J is TRBJ1-4 and V is TRBV11-2; a possible D gene is TRBD1 (5 bases). This CDR3 has 15 residues. Trimming took 2 bases from V and 4 from J, leaving 11 bases between them. Per germline, CDR1 SGHAT and CDR2 FQNNGV.

In its sample, this clone was seen a few times. This chain connects TRBV7-9 to TRBJ1-2, with no clear D. The CDR3 is made up of 15 amino acids. Trimming took 1 base from V and 0 from J, leaving 9 bases between them. Germline CDR1 reads SEHNR; CDR2 reads FQNEAQ (reference sequence). CDR3 loop: CASSLDSTANYGYTF. The DNA of the CDR3 is TGTGCCAGCAGCTTAGACTCCACAGCTAACTATGGCTACACCTTC.

The V gene is TRBV5-6, the J gene TRBJ2-7; D is unresolved. V lost 0 bases, J lost 1 base, and 5 bases lay in between. The V gene's germline CDR1 is SGHDT and CDR2 YYEEEE. The CDR3 extends over 13 amino acids. The CDR3 region has the DNA TGTGCCAGCAGCTTGGGGTCATCCTACGAGCAGTACGTC. Protein sequence: CASSLGSSYEQYV.

This clone has a handful of counts. CDR3 amino acids: CASSPVTVRLSGANVLTF. In DNA, the CDR3 is TGCGCCAGCAGCCCGGTGACAGTACGATTATCTGGGGCCAACGTCCTGACTTTC. The chain uses TRBV5-1 and TRBJ2-6; D is perhaps TRBD1 (5 bases). V gave up 4 bases and J gave up 1 base, with 18 bases separating them. The CDR3 is 18 residues long. Germline V gives CDR1 SGHRS, CDR2 YFSETQ.

The chain carries TRBV24-1 and TRBJ2-2; tentatively, D is TRBD1 (6 bases). V was cut by 8 bases and J by 2 bases, with 8 bases left in between. Germline V gene sequence: CDR1 KGHDR, CDR2 SFDVKD. This CDR3 comprises 13 residues. The CDR3 DNA reads TGTGCCACCAAGGGGGACAACACCGGGGAGCTGTTTTTT. Translation: CATKGDNTGELFF.

The chain uses TRBV6-5 and TRBJ2-7; TRBD1 matches at 7 bases. CDR1 MNHEY and CDR2 SVGAGI come from the germline V gene. CDR3 length: 12 amino acids. Trimming took 6 bases from V and 5 from J; bases not matched to a gene: 4. In nucleotides, the CDR3 is TGTGCCAGCAGCCGCGGACAGGACGAGCAGTACTTC. This codes for CASSRGQDEQYF.

This clone was counted once. This sequence joins TRBV6-4 and TRBJ2-3; either TRBD1 or TRBD2 may supply D (5 bases each). Germline V lookup: CDR1 MRHNA, CDR2 SNTAGT. V was pared by 2 bases and J by 2 bases, with 14 bases between. The CDR3 spans 16 residues. In DNA, the CDR3 is TGTGCCAGCAGTGACCCCCAGGGACCTTACACAGATACGCAGTATTTT. It is translated as CASSDPQGPYTDTQYF.

The J gene is TRBJ2-2, the V gene TRBV9, with 7 bases that match TRBD1. The CDR3 length is 16 residues. Germline CDR1 and CDR2: SGDLS and YYNGEE. Trimming at V came to 0 bases and at J to 4 bases, leaving 6 bases not matched to a gene. CDR3 sequence (DNA): TGTGCCAGCAGCGTAGATCCAGGGGGTCCCACCGGGGAGCTGTTTTTT. This gives the protein CASSVDPGGPTGELFF.

The sample holds a few counts of this clone. This chain uses TRBV12-5 with TRBJ2-1; TRBD2 matches at 7 bases. With V trimmed by 7 bases and J by 3 bases, 9 bases remained unmatched. The CDR3 loop spans 15 amino acids. Germline V lookup: CDR1 LGHNT, CDR2 FRNRAP. CDR3 DNA: TGTGCTAGTGTCCCCAACCGGGGGGTCTACAATGAGCAGTTCTTC. It translates to CASVPNRGVYNEQFF.